This T cell receptor (beta chain) was identified during a study of Ad26.COV2.S vaccination and SARS-CoV-2 variants (dated by TCRdb to about 2021). The study in broad terms: Donors in the vaccine arm were drawn from COV1001, a multicentre, randomized, double-blind, placebo-controlled phase I-IIa trial testing Ad26.COV2.S in healthy adults. Throughout the experiments and outcome assessment, investigators stayed blinded to trial group allocation. Participants in the trial were split at random into five groups of five each, receiving low-dose or high-dose Ad26.COV2.S once or twice, or else placebo on both occasions. Ad26.COV2.S was administered intramuscularly at 5 x 10^10 or 1 x 10^11 viral particles, either as a single shot or as two shots given 56 days apart. TCRbeta repertoire sequencing was used to assess the specificity and breadth of SARS-CoV-2-reactive T cell receptors after Ad26.COV2.S vaccination. The TCR-sequenced set comprised about 32 samples: about 19 Ad26.COV2.S vaccine recipients, 5 placebo recipients and 8 SARS-CoV-2 convalescent individuals.

Taken with the paper, the label for treatment or condition translates to: roughly 19 received Ad26.COV2.S at low or high dose, single or two shots; about 5 received placebo; per-sample allocation not given. Repertoires of vaccine and placebo recipients were sequenced from samples collected on day 63 after the first injection. Cohort 1b enrolled about two dozen adults aged 18-55 years at a single site in Boston, USA, between 29 July and 7 August 2020. As a vaccine, Ad26.COV2.S was a replication-incompetent adenovirus type 26 vector that expressed a prefusion-stabilized SARS-CoV-2 spike protein derived from the original Wuhan strain. The CDR3 contains 14 residues, cysteine and phenylalanine counted. Only the CDR3 DNA is retained, 42 bases long and in frame from the first base. The junction carries 16 bases between V and J, which are trimmed by 5 bases and 8 bases respectively. CDR1 and CDR2 are read off the germline V gene (reference sequence) as MNHEY and SMNVEV.

Broader findings and caveats from the paper: Vaccine and placebo recipients had similar non-spike TCR breadth, a finding consistent with the vaccine containing only spike. It was noted by the authors that total T cell responses may have been underestimated by the TCR breadth and depth analyses. Ad26.COV2.S recipients had higher spike-specific TCR breadth than placebo recipients (P = 0.0014). The study lacked the statistical power to compare responses across vaccine doses or regimens. After vaccination, spike-specific CD8+ and CD4+ T cell responses were reported to show substantial breadth.

As for this clone: This clone's antigen is unknown. No per-base quality is available; no much larger clone lies one base away.

The immunoSEQ Assay was used to sequence TCRbeta CDR3 regions. After extraction, genomic DNA underwent amplification by bias-controlled multiplex PCR, followed by high-throughput sequencing. The paper's processing steps were these. To quantify the absolute abundance of each unique TCRbeta CDR3 region, sequences were collapsed and filtered. T cell fraction was estimated by normalization of TCRbeta template counts to usable DNA, with usable DNA being measured through amplification of reference genes present in all nucleated cells. Repertoire TCRs were annotated as SARS-CoV-2-specific by exact matching of V gene, CDR3 amino acid sequence and J gene to a known reactive TCR set. The reference SARS-CoV-2 TCR set was derived from MIRA and filtered for enrichment in COVID-19-positive ImmuneCODE repertoires, a step that removed public or cross-reactive TCRs. Based on the MIRA antigens, annotated TCRs were further analysed at the level of specific ORF or position within ORF. Breadth was defined as annotated unique rearrangements over total unique productive rearrangements; depth was the summed frequency of those rearrangements. Two-sided Wilcoxon rank-sum tests were applied when comparing TCR breadth between groups. TCRdb carries this immuneACCESS record with in-frame sequences only. Its versions omit some clonotypes, under half of them owing to an unresolved V gene in the studies checked, with the rest unexplained. The D gene and trimming were derived from the DNA, and the V and J assignments and clone size from that table. The sample table records 350,000 to 400,000 clones; less than 90% of these occur just once. Roughly 3% of the sample belongs to the ten largest clones.

The source was peripheral blood, collected in a trial of Ad26.COV2.S vaccine versus placebo. The TCR originated in a person between 18 and 59 years old who received the Ad26.COV2.S COVID-19 vaccine or a placebo. Recombination linked TRBV27 to TRBJ1-3; TRBD1 could be the D gene, as 5 bases match. The CDR3 region: CASSPGTVGDTIYF. The nucleotides read TGTGCCAGCAGTCCCGGGACGGTCGGGGACACCATATATTTT.